These T cell receptor beta chains were read from a single sample in a study of T cells in Graves' hyperthyroidism and ophthalmopathy. Each CDR3 protein gets one entry after TCRdb re-called the multiplex PCR reads with MiXCR. The table includes hundreds of thousands of distinct CDR3 sequences, around 16% detected once. The sequenced sample was blood. These receptors all come from a woman younger than 30 with Graves' hyperthyroidism. Both conserved end residues are part of each CDR3. Each record gives: J gene, D gene, V gene, clone size, CDR3 protein, CDR3 DNA. D genes are given only for firm matches. Size is stated for part of the rows, as once, few or many counts, or as a class when the clone is expanded.

TRBJ2-3,.,TRBV7-8,many,CASSTPRDTQYF,TGTGCCAGCAGCACCCCGCGAGATACGCAGTATTTT
TRBJ2-3,TRBD2,TRBV14,many,CASSHPRTSPTTDTQYF,TGTGCCAGCAGCCATCCCCGGACTAGCCCTACTACAGATACGCAGTATTTT
TRBJ1-1,.,TRBV7-3,many,CASSSSHSNTEAFF,TGTGCCAGCAGCTCCTCCCACTCGAACACTGAAGCTTTCTTT
TRBJ2-7,TRBD1,TRBV6-2/TRBV6-3,many,CASSFGTASYEQYF,TGTGCCAGCAGTTTCGGGACAGCCTCCTACGAGCAGTACTTC
TRBJ2-1,TRBD2,TRBV2,many,CASSVTSGVYNEQFF,TGTGCCAGCAGCGTCACTAGCGGGGTTTACAATGAGCAGTTCTTC
TRBJ1-2,.,TRBV19,few,CASSMTVMRGGYGYTF,TGTGCCAGTAGTATGACGGTCATGAGGGGGGGGTATGGCTACACCTTC
TRBJ1-4,.,TRBV20-1,.,CSARMEPNEKLFF,TGCAGTGCTAGAATGGAACCTAATGAAAAACTGTTTTTT
TRBJ2-6,.,TRBV12-3/TRBV12-4,many,CASFPAGANVLTF,TGTGCCAGCTTCCCCGCTGGGGCCAACGTCCTGACTTTC
TRBJ1-2,.,TRBV6-1,many,CASSASQYGYTF,TGTGCCAGCAGTGCCTCGCAGTATGGCTACACCTTC
TRBJ2-1,TRBD1,TRBV20-1,many,CSARGPGQGTNEQFF,TGCAGTGCTCGGGGACCGGGACAGGGGACGAATGAGCAGTTCTTC
TRBJ2-1,.,TRBV7-3,many,CASSLVGGSNEQFF,TGTGCCAGCAGCTTAGTAGGTGGGTCCAATGAGCAGTTCTTC
TRBJ2-2,.,TRBV5-4,few,CASSFETGELFF,TGTGCCAGCAGCTTTGAGACCGGGGAGCTGTTTTTT
TRBJ2-5,TRBD2,TRBV6-1,many,CASSRGTSGRAGETQYF,TGTGCCAGCAGCCGAGGGACTAGCGGGAGGGCCGGTGAGACCCAGTACTTC
TRBJ2-3,TRBD2,TRBV5-4,.,CASSSGTSGRFWADTQYF,TGTGCCAGCAGCTCAGGGACTAGCGGGAGGTTCTGGGCGGATACGCAGTATTTT
TRBJ2-1,.,TRBV2,many,CASREGGWQFF,TGTGCCAGCAGAGAAGGGGGATGGCAGTTCTTC
TRBJ1-4,.,TRBV15,few,CATSRAQVGSNEKLFF,TGTGCCACCAGCAGGGCCCAGGTGGGTTCAAATGAAAAACTGTTTTTT
TRBJ2-1,.,TRBV7-3,many,CASSLGGWNEQFF,TGTGCCAGCAGCTTAGGAGGGTGGAATGAGCAGTTCTTC
TRBJ2-4,TRBD2,TRBV24-1,few,CATSERPGGGKGSPLGIQYF,TGTGCCACCAGTGAGCGGCCGGGGGGAGGTAAGGGGTCCCCCCTGGGCATTCAGTACTTC
TRBJ2-4,.,TRBV28,many,CASSKQALAKNIQYF,TGTGCCAGCAGTAAACAGGCCCTAGCCAAAAACATTCAGTACTTC
TRBJ2-5,.,TRBV20-1,.,CSARLDRGGGETQYF,TGCAGTGCTAGACTAGACAGGGGAGGGGGAGAGACCCAGTACTTC
TRBJ1-1,.,TRBV6-1,.,CASRPGRAAIYEAFF,TGTGCCAGCAGACCCGGACGGGCGGCGATCTATGAAGCTTTCTTT
TRBJ2-2,TRBD1,TRBV9,many,CASSVEGARTGELFF,TGTGCCAGCAGCGTAGAGGGGGCGAGGACCGGGGAGCTGTTTTTT
TRBJ1-1,.,TRBV19,many,CASSKVRENTEAFF,TGTGCCAGTAGTAAAGTACGGGAGAACACTGAAGCTTTCTTT
TRBJ2-1,TRBD2,TRBV5-1,many,CASSLAPQGLAGNFDEQFF,TGCGCCAGCAGCTTGGCGCCGCAGGGACTAGCGGGAAACTTCGATGAGCAGTTCTTC
TRBJ1-5,TRBD1,TRBV20-1,many,CSARRQGNNQPQHF,TGCAGTGCTAGGCGACAGGGCAACAATCAGCCCCAGCATTTT
TRBJ2-1,.,TRBV14,few,CASSQDGGKSSYNEQFF,TGTGCCAGCAGCCAAGATGGGGGGAAGAGCTCCTACAATGAGCAGTTCTTC
TRBJ2-2,.,TRBV12-3/TRBV12-4,many,CASSLYRDRELFF,TGTGCCAGCAGTTTGTACCGGGATCGGGAGCTGTTTTTT
TRBJ2-2,TRBD2,TRBV12-3/TRBV12-4,many,CATLGRTRGTGELFF,TGTGCCACCTTAGGAAGGACTAGAGGAACCGGGGAGCTGTTTTTT